This T cell receptor beta chain was identified during a study of cytomegalovirus exposure and HLA in healthy donors. Study as a whole: A prior study identified 90 million to 120 million unique TCR beta sequences from around 180 million T cells. Some 85 million unique TCRs, all from HLA-typed donors, were included in an early release of the data. Study findings and constraints: In a later analysis, 16,951 TCR beta sequences were associated with HLA alleles at 0.05 false discovery rate.

The CDR3 consists of 14 residues. The V gene end was trimmed by 5 bases and the J gene end by 5 bases; junction bases not matched to a gene: 6. The V gene's germline CDR1 is SEHNR and CDR2 FQNEAQ (reference sequence). Notes on this clone: Its antigen is unknown.

This PCR relied on a set of 60 Vbeta primers and 13 Jbeta primers. The data were produced by immunoSEQ multiplex PCR, yet TCRdb's version contains in-frame clones alone and is incomplete. The sample contains about 150,000 clones, around 68% of which appear only once. The J gene is TRBJ1-5, the V gene TRBV7-9, with TRBD1 identical over 7 bases. The source material was PBMCs. The clonotype was recovered from a man aged 25 to 40 in good health and CMV-seronegative. The CDR3 coding sequence is TGTGCCAGCAGCCTCGGGACAGCCGATCAGCCCCAGCATTTT. Its protein is CASSLGTADQPQHF.